These 13 T cell receptor beta chains were all obtained from the same sample, sequenced in a study of beta chain features in type 1 diabetes. The whole isolated RNA underwent reverse transcription, so sequencing captured expressed TCRB transcripts. Sequencing used immunoSEQ multiplex PCR; TCRdb keeps in-frame clones, though not all of them. The repertoire holds about 290,000 clones, with approximately 8% as singletons. Sequencing was carried out using central memory CD4+ T cells from blood. The receptors stem from a woman aged 18-30 years in good health.

This clone turned up a few times. V is TRBV5-1 and J is TRBJ1-1; D is possibly TRBD1 (5 bases). The length of the CDR3 is 14 residues. The ends were cut back, 1 base at V and 4 bases at J, with 11 bases in the middle. Germline V CDR1 and CDR2: SGHRS, YFSETQ. In nucleotides, the CDR3 is TGCGCCAGCAGCTTGAGGCAGGGAGGCACTGAAGCTTTCTTT. It specifies CASSLRQGGTEAFF.

The chain couples TRBV4-3 to TRBJ2-5; 16 bases fit TRBD2. CDR1 is LGHNA and CDR2 is YSLEER in the germline V gene. The ends lost 4 bases at V and 5 bases at J; junction bases unmatched: 10. CDR3 length equals 18 residues. This chain's CDR3 is CASSLGLAGGPVMETQYF. The DNA for the CDR3 is TGCGCCAGCAGCCTGGGACTAGCGGGGGGGCCCGTCATGGAGACCCAGTACTTC.

This clone was recorded a few times. The rearrangement uses TRBV5-1 and TRBJ2-1; D is possibly TRBD1 or TRBD2 (5 bases each). CDR3 length: 15 amino acids. Trimming stripped 4 bases from V and 3 bases from J, with 14 bases between. CDR1 is SGHRS, CDR2 YFSETQ, per germline. In DNA form, the CDR3 reads TGCGCCAGCAGCCCGGGACCTGGAGGCTACAATGAGCAGTTCTTC. This encodes CASSPGPGGYNEQFF. The complete variable domain, with remaining parts taken from reference TRBV5-1 and TRBJ2-1, reads KAGVTQTPRYLIKTRGQQVTLSCSPISGHRSVSWYQQTPGQGLQFLFEYFSETQRNKGNFPGRFSGRQFSNSRSEMNVSTLELGDSALYLCASSPGPGGYNEQFFGPGTRLTVL.

Only a few counts were recorded for this clone. This sequence joins TRBV9 and TRBJ2-1; 12 nucleotides line up with TRBD2. The junction had 8 bases not matched to a gene; V was cut back by 3 bases and J by 7 bases. Germline CDR1 is SGDLS and CDR2 is YYNGEE. This CDR3 region has 16 residues. CDR3 coding DNA: TGTGCCAGCAGCGCCTCGCTAGCGGGAGGGTTGAATGAGCAGTTCTTC. Protein product: CASSASLAGGLNEQFF.

This clone has only a few counts. The rearrangement uses TRBV2 and TRBJ1-6; D not resolved. The germline CDR1 and CDR2 sequences are SNHLY and FYNNEI. This CDR3 is built from 11 residues. V was cut by 3 bases and J by 12 bases, with 6 bases left in between. The CDR3 DNA reads as TGTGCCAGCAGTGAGGAGGGACCCCTCCACTTT. Encoded protein: CASSEEGPLHF.

The chain joins TRBV30 to TRBJ1-4, with 8 nucleotides matching TRBD1. The length of the CDR3 is 16 residues. From germline, CDR1 is GTSNPN and CDR2 SVGIG (reference sequence). Unmatched junction bases numbered 11, after V lost 0 bases and J lost 8 bases. The chain's CDR3 is CAWSVRTGRVWEKLFF. The CDR3 DNA follows: TGTGCCTGGAGTGTCAGGACAGGGAGGGTTTGGGAAAAACTGTTTTTT.

The chain couples TRBV7-2 to TRBJ2-6, with no clear D. Trimming stripped 7 bases from V and 1 base from J, with 14 bases between. The CDR3 extends over 16 amino acids. The germline CDR1 and CDR2 sequences are SGHTA and FQGNSA. The CDR3 loop is CASTLLGASGANVLTF. CDR3 nucleotide sequence: TGTGCCAGCACCCTACTGGGTGCGTCTGGGGCCAACGTCCTGACTTTC.

This clone was counted a few times. CDR3 region: CASSLWRGRTGDLYNEQFF. The CDR3 nucleotides are TGTGCCAGCAGCTTATGGAGGGGCAGGACAGGGGATCTCTACAATGAGCAGTTCTTC. The rearrangement uses TRBV7-2 and TRBJ2-1, with TRBD1 matching over 9 bases. CDR1 SGHTA and CDR2 FQGNSA come from the germline V gene. The CDR3 totals 19 residues. With V trimmed by 2 bases and J by 3 bases, 14 bases remained unmatched.

This clone was seen a handful of times. The chain has TRBV2 and TRBJ1-5; tentatively, D is TRBD1 (6 bases). The CDR3 loop spans 15 amino acids. Germline CDR1 reads SNHLY; CDR2 reads FYNNEI. The ends were cut back, 7 bases at V and 8 bases at J, with 21 bases in the middle. The CDR3 DNA is TGTGCCAGCAACGGGGGCTCTAATTATCTGGAGCCCCAGCATTTT. This sequence encodes CASNGGSNYLEPQHF.

This clone was detected a few times. The chain combines TRBV7-2 with TRBJ2-4, with a weak D call TRBD1 (5 bases). Per germline, CDR1 SGHTA and CDR2 FQGNSA. The CDR3 has 15 residues. V was trimmed by 5 bases and J by 0 bases, leaving 11 bases between them. The CDR3 protein is CASSPGRVAKNIQYF. Here the CDR3 DNA reads TGTGCCAGCAGCCCCGGCAGGGTAGCCAAAAACATTCAGTACTTC.

This clone has at least ten counts. The rearrangement links TRBV7-9 to TRBJ2-3; no clear D gene. Looked up from germline, CDR1 is SEHNR and CDR2 is FQNEAQ (reference sequence). This CDR3 is built from 11 residues. With 5 bases removed from V and 4 bases from J, the gap between germline ends came to 4 bases. CDR3 region: CASSGSDTQYF. DNA for the CDR3: TGTGCCAGCAGCGGATCAGATACGCAGTATTTT.

This clone was detected many times. The V call is TRBV29-1, the J call TRBJ1-1; TRBD1 might be the D (6 bases). Per germline, CDR1 SQVTM and CDR2 ANQGSEA. This CDR3 region has 12 residues. Deletions cut 7 bases from V and 5 bases from J, with 14 bases between. The CDR3 sequence is CSAFSGDTEAFF. In nucleotides, the CDR3 is TGCAGCGCCTTTTCAGGGGATACTGAAGCTTTCTTT.

Regarding this clone: One base away lies a much larger clone, so this may be a sequencing read error. The genes are TRBV7-7 and TRBJ1-3; no clear D gene. Germline CDR1 reads SSHAT; CDR2 reads FNYEAQ (reference sequence). The CDR3 is 14 amino acids. The CDR3 loop is CASSLGGSGNTIYF. The CDR3 DNA reads TGTGCTAGCAGCTTAGGAGGGTCTGGAAACACCATATATTTT. The complete variable domain, with remaining parts taken from reference TRBV7-7 and TRBJ1-3, reads GAGVSQSPRYKVTKRGQDVTLRCDPISSHATLYWYQQALGQGPEFLTYFNYEAQPDKSGLPSDRFSAERPEGSISTLTIQRTEQRDSAMYRCASSLGGSGNTIYFGEGSWLTVV.